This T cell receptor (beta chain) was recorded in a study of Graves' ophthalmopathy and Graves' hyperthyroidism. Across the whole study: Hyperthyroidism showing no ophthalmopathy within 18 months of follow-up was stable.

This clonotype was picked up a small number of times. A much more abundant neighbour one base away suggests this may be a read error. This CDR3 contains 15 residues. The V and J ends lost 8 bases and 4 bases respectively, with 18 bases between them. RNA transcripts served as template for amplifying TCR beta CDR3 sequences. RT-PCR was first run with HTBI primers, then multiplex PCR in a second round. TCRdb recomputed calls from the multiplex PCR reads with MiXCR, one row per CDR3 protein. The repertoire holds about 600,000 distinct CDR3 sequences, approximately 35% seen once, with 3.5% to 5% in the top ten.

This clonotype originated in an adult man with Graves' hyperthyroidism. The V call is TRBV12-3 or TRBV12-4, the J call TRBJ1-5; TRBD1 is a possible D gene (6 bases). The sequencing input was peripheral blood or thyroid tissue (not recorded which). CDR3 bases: TGTGCCAGCGGTCATCAGGGGTGGGGAAATCAGCCCCAGCATTTT. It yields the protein CASGHQGWGNQPQHF.